This T cell receptor (beta chain) was recovered during a study of blood T cells in healthy people across ages. Study results and limitations: Strong correlation existed between TCR beta diversity and naive T cell percentage. A roughly linear age-dependent decrease characterized TCR beta diversity per million T cells.

This CDR3 is 12 amino acids long. Germline CDR1 is SGHTA and CDR2 is FQGNSA. Trimming took off 8 bases at V and 5 bases at J, with 12 bases between the two ends. This clonotype was counted a few times. Its specificity is not known. A second PCR of 7 to 11 cycles used a sample-barcoded 5' primer and a J-beta primer mix. TCRdb re-analysed the 5' RACE reads in MiXCR, keeping a single row per CDR3 protein. The sample lists 980,000 or so distinct CDR3 sequences; around 48% were seen once. This receptor was identified in a man aged 25-40 years in good health. Material: blood. The chain employs TRBV7-2 and TRBJ2-5; unclear D gene. CDR3: CASGLWVETQYF. CDR3 nucleotide sequence: TGTGCCAGCGGTCTTTGGGTGGAGACCCAGTACTTC. Looking up the rest from reference TRBV7-2 and TRBJ2-5 gives the full variable domain: GAGVSQSPSNKVTEKGKDVELRCDPISGHTALYWYRQSLGQGLEFLIYFQGNSAPDKSGLPSDRFSAERTGGSVSTLTIQRTQQEDSAVYLCASGLWVETQYFGPGTRLLVL.